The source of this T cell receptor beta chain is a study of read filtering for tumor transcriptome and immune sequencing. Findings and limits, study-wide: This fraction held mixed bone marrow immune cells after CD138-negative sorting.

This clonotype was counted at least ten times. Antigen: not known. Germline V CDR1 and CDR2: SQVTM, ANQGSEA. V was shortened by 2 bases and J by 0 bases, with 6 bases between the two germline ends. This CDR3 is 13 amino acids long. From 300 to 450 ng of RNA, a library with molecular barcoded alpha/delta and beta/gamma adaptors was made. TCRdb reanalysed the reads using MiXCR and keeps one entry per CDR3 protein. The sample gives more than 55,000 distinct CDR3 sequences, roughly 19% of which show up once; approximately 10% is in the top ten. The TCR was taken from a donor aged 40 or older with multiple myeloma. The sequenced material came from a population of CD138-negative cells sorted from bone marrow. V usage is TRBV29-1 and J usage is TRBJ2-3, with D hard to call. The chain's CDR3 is CSVESPSTDTQYF. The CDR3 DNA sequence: TGCAGCGTTGAATCCCCCAGCACAGATACGCAGTATTTT.